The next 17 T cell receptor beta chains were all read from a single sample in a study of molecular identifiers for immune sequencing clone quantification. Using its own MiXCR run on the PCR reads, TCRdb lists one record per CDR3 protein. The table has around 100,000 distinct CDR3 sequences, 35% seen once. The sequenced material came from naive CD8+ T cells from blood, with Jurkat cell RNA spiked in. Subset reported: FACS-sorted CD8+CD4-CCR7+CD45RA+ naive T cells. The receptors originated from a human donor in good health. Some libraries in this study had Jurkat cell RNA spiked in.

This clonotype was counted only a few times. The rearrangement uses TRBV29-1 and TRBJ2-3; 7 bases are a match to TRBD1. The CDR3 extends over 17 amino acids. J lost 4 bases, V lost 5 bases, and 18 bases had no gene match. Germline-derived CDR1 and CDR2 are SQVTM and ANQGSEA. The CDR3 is CSVWIPKQGSRADTQYF. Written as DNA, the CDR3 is TGCAGCGTTTGGATTCCTAAACAGGGGAGTAGGGCAGATACGCAGTATTTT.

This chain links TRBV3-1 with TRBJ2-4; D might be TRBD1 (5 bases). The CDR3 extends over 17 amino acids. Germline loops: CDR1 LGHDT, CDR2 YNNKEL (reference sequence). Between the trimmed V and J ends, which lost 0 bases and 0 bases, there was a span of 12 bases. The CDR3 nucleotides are TGTGCCAGCAGCCAAGATCTGGGGCCGCAAGCCAAAAACATTCAGTACTTC. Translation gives CASSQDLGPQAKNIQYF.

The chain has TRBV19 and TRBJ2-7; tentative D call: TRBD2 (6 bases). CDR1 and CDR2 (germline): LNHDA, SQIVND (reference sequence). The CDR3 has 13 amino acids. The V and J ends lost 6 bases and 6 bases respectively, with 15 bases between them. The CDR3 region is CASSGPEGIEQYF. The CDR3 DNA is TGTGCCAGTAGCGGCCCGGAGGGTATCGAGCAGTACTTC. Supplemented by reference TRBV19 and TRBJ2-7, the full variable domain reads DGGITQSPKYLFRKEGQNVTLSCEQNLNHDAMYWYRQDPGQGLRLIYYSQIVNDFQKGDIAEGYSVSREKKESFPLTVTSAQKNPTAFYLCASSGPEGIEQYFGPGTRLTVT.

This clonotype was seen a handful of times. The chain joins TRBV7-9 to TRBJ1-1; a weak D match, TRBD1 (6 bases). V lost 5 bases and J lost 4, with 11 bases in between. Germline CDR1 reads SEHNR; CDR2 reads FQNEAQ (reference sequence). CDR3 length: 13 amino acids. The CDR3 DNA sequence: TGTGCCAGCAGCACTTACAGGGTCACTGAAGCTTTCTTT. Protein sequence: CASSTYRVTEAFF. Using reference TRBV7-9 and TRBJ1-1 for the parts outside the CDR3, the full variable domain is DTGVSQNPRHKITKRGQNVTFRCDPISEHNRLYWYRQTLGQGPEFLTYFQNEAQLEKSRLLSDRFSAERPKGSFSTLEIQRTEQGDSAMYLCASSTYRVTEAFFGQGTRLTVV.

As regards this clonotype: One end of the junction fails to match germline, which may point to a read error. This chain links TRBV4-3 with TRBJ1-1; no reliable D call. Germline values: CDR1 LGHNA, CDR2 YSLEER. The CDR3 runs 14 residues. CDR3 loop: CASSQDRRNTEAFF. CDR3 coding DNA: TGCGCCAGCAGCCAAGATAGGAGAAACACTGAAGCATTCTTT.

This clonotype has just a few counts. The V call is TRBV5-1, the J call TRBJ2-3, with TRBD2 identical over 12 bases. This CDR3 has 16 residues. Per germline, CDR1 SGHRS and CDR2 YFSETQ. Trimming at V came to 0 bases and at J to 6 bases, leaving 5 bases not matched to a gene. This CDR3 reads CASSLEGLAGLDTQYF. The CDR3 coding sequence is TGCGCCAGCAGCTTGGAAGGACTAGCGGGATTGGATACGCAGTATTTT.

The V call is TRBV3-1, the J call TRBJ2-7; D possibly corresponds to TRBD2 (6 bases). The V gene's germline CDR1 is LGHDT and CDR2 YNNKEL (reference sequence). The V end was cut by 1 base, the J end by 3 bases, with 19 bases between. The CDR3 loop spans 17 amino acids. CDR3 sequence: CASSQVIWRAGFYEQYF. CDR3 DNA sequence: TGTGCCAGCAGCCAAGTTATCTGGAGGGCCGGGTTCTACGAGCAGTACTTC.

The chain's CDR3 is CASRAPRDGDSGANVLTF. In DNA, the CDR3 is TGTGCCAGCAGAGCCCCGAGGGACGGAGACTCTGGGGCCAACGTCCTGACTTTC. This chain uses TRBV6-5 with TRBJ2-6; either TRBD1 or TRBD2 may supply D (5 bases each). The germline V and J ends were trimmed by 6 bases and 0 bases, with 18 bases remaining between them. The CDR3 runs to 18 residues. The V gene's germline CDR1 is MNHEY and CDR2 SVGAGI.

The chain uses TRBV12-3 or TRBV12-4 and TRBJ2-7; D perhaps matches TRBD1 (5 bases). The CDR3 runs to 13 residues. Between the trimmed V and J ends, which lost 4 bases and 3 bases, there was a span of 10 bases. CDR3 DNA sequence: TGTGCCAGCAGTTCGGACACTCACTACGAGCAGTACTTC. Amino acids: CASSSDTHYEQYF.

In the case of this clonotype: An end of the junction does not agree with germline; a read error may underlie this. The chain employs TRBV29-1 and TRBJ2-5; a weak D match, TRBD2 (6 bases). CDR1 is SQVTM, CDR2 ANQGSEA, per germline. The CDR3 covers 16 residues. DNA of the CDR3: TGCAGCGTTGATGTTTGGGTGGGAGGCCCCCAAGAGACCCAGTGCTTC. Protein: CSVDVWVGGPQETQCF.

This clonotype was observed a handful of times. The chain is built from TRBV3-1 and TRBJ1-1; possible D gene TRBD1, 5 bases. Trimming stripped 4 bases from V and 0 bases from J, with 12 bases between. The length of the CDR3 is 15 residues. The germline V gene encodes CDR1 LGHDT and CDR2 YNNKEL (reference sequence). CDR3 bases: TGTGCCAGCAGCCCTAAACAGGTAATGAACACTGAAGCTTTCTTT. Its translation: CASSPKQVMNTEAFF. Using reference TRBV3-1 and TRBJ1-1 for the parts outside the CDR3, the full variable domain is DTAVSQTPKYLVTQMGNDKSIKCEQNLGHDTMYWYKQDSKKFLKIMFSYNNKELIINETVPNRFSPKSPDKAHLNLHINSLELGDSAVYFCASSPKQVMNTEAFFGQGTRLTVV.

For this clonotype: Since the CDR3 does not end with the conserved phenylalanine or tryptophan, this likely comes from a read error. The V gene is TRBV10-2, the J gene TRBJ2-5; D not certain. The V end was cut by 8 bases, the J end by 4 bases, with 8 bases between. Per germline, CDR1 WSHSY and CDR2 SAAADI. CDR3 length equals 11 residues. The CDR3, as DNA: TGCGCCAGCCGGCGAATAGAGACCCAGTACTCC. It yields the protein CASRRIETQYS.

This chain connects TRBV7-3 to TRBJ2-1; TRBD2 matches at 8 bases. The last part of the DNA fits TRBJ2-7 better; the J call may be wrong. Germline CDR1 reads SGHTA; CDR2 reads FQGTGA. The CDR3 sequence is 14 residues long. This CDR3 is CASSLESGSFEQYF. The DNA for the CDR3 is TGTGCCAGCAGCTTAGAGAGCGGGAGCTTTGAGCAGTACTTC.

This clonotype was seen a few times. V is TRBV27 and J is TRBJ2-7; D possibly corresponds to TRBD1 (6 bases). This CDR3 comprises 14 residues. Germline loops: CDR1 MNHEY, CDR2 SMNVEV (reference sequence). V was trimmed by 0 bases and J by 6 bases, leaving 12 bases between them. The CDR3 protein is CASSLSPGAPEQYF. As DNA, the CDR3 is TGTGCCAGCAGTTTATCCCCAGGGGCCCCCGAGCAGTACTTC.

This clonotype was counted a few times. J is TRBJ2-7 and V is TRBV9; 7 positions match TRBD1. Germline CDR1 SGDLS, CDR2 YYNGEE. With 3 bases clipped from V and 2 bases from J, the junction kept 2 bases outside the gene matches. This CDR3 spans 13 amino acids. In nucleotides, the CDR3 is TGTGCCAGCAGCGCGGGACAGACCTACGAGCAGTACTTC. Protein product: CASSAGQTYEQYF.

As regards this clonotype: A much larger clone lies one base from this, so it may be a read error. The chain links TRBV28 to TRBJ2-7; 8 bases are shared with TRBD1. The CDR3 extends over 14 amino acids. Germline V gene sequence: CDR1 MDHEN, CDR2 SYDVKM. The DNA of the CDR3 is TGTGCCAGCAGTTTGGGCAGGGGGCTCTACAAGCAGTACTTC. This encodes CASSLGRGLYKQYF.

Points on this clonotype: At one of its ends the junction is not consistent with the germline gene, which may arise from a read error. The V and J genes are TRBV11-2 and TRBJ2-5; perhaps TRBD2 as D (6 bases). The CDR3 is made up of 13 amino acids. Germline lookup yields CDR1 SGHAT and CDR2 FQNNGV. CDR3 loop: CASSLGSGEPQYF. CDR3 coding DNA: TGTGCCAGCAGCTTAGGCTCGGGAGAGCCCCAGTACTTC.